The clone carrying this TCR beta chain came up once. Its antigen is not identified. The data were produced by immunoSEQ multiplex PCR, yet TCRdb's version contains in-frame clones alone and is incomplete. The profile shows some 31,000 clones, about 82% of them singletons. This sample was included in a study of T cells in tuberculosis. The sample's time point: new active TB diagnosis, blood taken before or within 7 days of starting treatment. Patients were newly diagnosed, HIV-seronegative, and aged 18 or older. CDR1 is MNHNS and CDR2 is SASEGT in the germline V gene. This CDR3 comprises 15 residues. V dropped 4 bases and J dropped 2; count of bases not matched to a gene: 4. Study observations and caveats: Shorter CDR3-alpha in active tuberculosis partly drove smaller distances. Smaller distances to GMM-specific TCRs suggested their expansion in active tuberculosis.

This rearrangement joins TRBV6-1 to TRBJ2-5, with 10 bases lining up with TRBD2. The source material was PBMCs, sampled at tuberculosis diagnosis. This TCR was recovered from an adult with tuberculosis. In DNA form, the CDR3 reads TGTGCCAGCAGTGGATTTAGCGGGGGGCAAGAGACCCAGTACTTC. This codes for CASSGFSGGQETQYF.